This T cell receptor beta chain originates from a study of CD8+ T cells in alopecia areata. On the study more broadly: Tofacitinib therapy took 6 to 18 months; 6 months off drug came after. Broader study findings: Whereas mice showed it more clearly, TCR sharing across patients was murkier, possibly because of HLA.

Isolation of CD4+ and CD8+ T cells from PBMCs was achieved by sorting. Comment on this clone: The antigen is undetermined.

The germline V gene has CDR1 MNHEY and CDR2 SVGAGI. The CDR3 runs 12 residues. Trimming took 6 bases from V and 7 from J, leaving 12 bases between them. Extraction and reverse transcription of RNA yielded cDNA as the sequencing template. The assay was immunoSEQ multiplex PCR, and TCRdb's table has in-frame clones only and misses some. This sample yields 75,000 to 100,000 clones, of which 40% to 55% are seen a single time; 0.79% belongs to the top ten. The specimen was CD4+ T cells sorted from blood. The chain carries TRBV6-5 and TRBJ2-5; a possible D gene is TRBD2 (6 bases). The TCR comes from a human donor with alopecia areata. The CDR3 sequence is CASSREAGTQYF. CDR3 DNA: TGTGCCAGCAGCAGGGAGGCCGGGACCCAGTACTTC.